These T cell receptor beta chains were read from a single sample in a study of T cell repertoires in cytomegalovirus infection. TCRdb re-derived calls from the reads in MiXCR, one entry per CDR3 protein. The profile shows 740,000 or so distinct CDR3 sequences, approximately 40% of them singletons. The sample was PBMCs. The receptor source for this set is a human donor in good health (CMV status not recorded). Some clones in this sample may be carry-over from other donors' samples. Each CDR3 is given with its conserved first and last residue. A D gene is named only where the DNA matches it firmly. Only part of the rows carry a size: once, few, many, or a class if the clone is expanded.

v_call: TRBV29-1; d_call: .; clone_size: .; j_call: TRBJ2-1; cdr3_nt: TGCAGCGTTGAAGTCACCTCCGTCTCCTACAATGAGCAGTTCTTC; cdr3_aa: CSVEVTSVSYNEQFF
v_call: TRBV7-9; d_call: .; clone_size: .; j_call: TRBJ1-1; cdr3_nt: TGTGCCAGCAGCCATACAGGCCACAGGGAATGGAGCACTGAAGCTTTCTTT; cdr3_aa: CASSHTGHREWSTEAFF
v_call: TRBV7-2; d_call: TRBD1; clone_size: .; j_call: TRBJ1-1; cdr3_nt: TGTGCCAGCAGTCCAGGGACAGGGCCAGCTTTCTTT; cdr3_aa: CASSPGTGPAFF
v_call: TRBV7-8; d_call: .; clone_size: .; j_call: TRBJ1-3; cdr3_nt: TGTGCCAGCAGCTTAGGGTCGGGACGCTCTGGAAACACCATATATTTT; cdr3_aa: CASSLGSGRSGNTIYF
v_call: TRBV6-5; d_call: TRBD2; clone_size: few; j_call: TRBJ2-2; cdr3_nt: TGTGCCAGCAGTTACCGACTAGCGGGGGACACCGGGGAGCTGTTTTTT; cdr3_aa: CASSYRLAGDTGELFF
v_call: TRBV9; d_call: TRBD1; clone_size: many; j_call: TRBJ1-2; cdr3_nt: TGTGCCAGCAGCGTAGGGGACAGCGGGAACTATGGCTACACCTTC; cdr3_aa: CASSVGDSGNYGYTF
v_call: TRBV6-1; d_call: .; clone_size: few; j_call: TRBJ1-5; cdr3_nt: TGTGCCACCGCGACAGATAGCAATCAGCCCCAGCATTTT; cdr3_aa: CATATDSNQPQHF
v_call: TRBV28; d_call: .; clone_size: .; j_call: TRBJ1-3; cdr3_nt: TGTGCCAGCAGTTTGCAAAGGGCCGGAGGTGGAAACACCATATATTTT; cdr3_aa: CASSLQRAGGGNTIYF
v_call: TRBV20-1; d_call: .; clone_size: .; j_call: TRBJ2-7; cdr3_nt: TGCAGTGCTAGACGTTCGGGACCTGGTTACGAGCAGTACTTC; cdr3_aa: CSARRSGPGYEQYF
v_call: TRBV7-8; d_call: TRBD2; clone_size: many; j_call: TRBJ2-1; cdr3_nt: TGTGCCAGCAGCACGCGACTAGCGGCATACAATGAGCAGTTCTTC; cdr3_aa: CASSTRLAAYNEQFF
v_call: TRBV6-1; d_call: .; clone_size: .; j_call: TRBJ1-2; cdr3_nt: TGTGCCAGCAGTCCGAGGGACACTAAAGACTATGGCTACACCTTC; cdr3_aa: CASSPRDTKDYGYTF
v_call: TRBV7-6; d_call: TRBD2; clone_size: few; j_call: TRBJ2-5; cdr3_nt: TGTGCCAGCAGCCTCCCCTCTCAGCGGGAACCCCAAGAGACCCAGTACTTC; cdr3_aa: CASSLPSQREPQETQYF
v_call: TRBV29-1; d_call: .; clone_size: .; j_call: TRBJ1-2; cdr3_nt: TGCAGCGTTGACAGGGCTGGGGGATTGGGCGGCTACACCTTC; cdr3_aa: CSVDRAGGLGGYTF
v_call: TRBV15; d_call: .; clone_size: .; j_call: TRBJ2-5; cdr3_nt: TGTGCCACCAGCATAAGGGCCTCAGAGACCCAGTACTTC; cdr3_aa: CATSIRASETQYF
v_call: TRBV20-1; d_call: .; clone_size: .; j_call: TRBJ2-5; cdr3_nt: TGCAGTGCTAGTGATGAAACCGAGGGGGAGGCGTTGGGTGAGACCCAGTACTTC; cdr3_aa: CSASDETEGEALGETQYF
v_call: TRBV6-2/TRBV6-3; d_call: TRBD1; clone_size: .; j_call: TRBJ1-5; cdr3_nt: TGTGCCAGCAGTTACGGGACAGGGACCGGGCCCCAGCATTTT; cdr3_aa: CASSYGTGTGPQHF
v_call: TRBV27; d_call: .; clone_size: few; j_call: TRBJ1-3; cdr3_nt: TGTGCCAGCAGTTTGGGGAAAACGGGAAACACCATATATTTT; cdr3_aa: CASSLGKTGNTIYF
v_call: TRBV20-1; d_call: TRBD2; clone_size: few; j_call: TRBJ2-7; cdr3_nt: TGCAGTGCCAAAGCCCAGGGACTAGGAAACGAGCAGTACTTC; cdr3_aa: CSAKAQGLGNEQYF
v_call: TRBV7-8; d_call: .; clone_size: few; j_call: TRBJ1-1; cdr3_nt: TGTGCCAGCAGCTTAGCGGCATTAATGAACACTGAAGCTTTCTTT; cdr3_aa: CASSLAALMNTEAFF
v_call: TRBV4-1; d_call: .; clone_size: few; j_call: TRBJ1-2; cdr3_nt: TGCGCCAGCAGCCAACCCTCCAGGGCTAACTATGGCTACACCTTC; cdr3_aa: CASSQPSRANYGYTF
v_call: TRBV28; d_call: TRBD2; clone_size: .; j_call: TRBJ2-1; cdr3_nt: TGTGCCAGCAGGAAGGCGGGGGAGTCCTACAATGAGCAGTTCTTC; cdr3_aa: CASRKAGESYNEQFF
v_call: TRBV28; d_call: TRBD1; clone_size: .; j_call: TRBJ1-1; cdr3_nt: TGTGCCAGCAGTCCCACGGGGACAGGGGACACTGAAGCTTTCTTT; cdr3_aa: CASSPTGTGDTEAFF
v_call: TRBV7-2; d_call: TRBD1; clone_size: once; j_call: TRBJ2-7; cdr3_nt: TGTGCCAGCAATGGAGACAGGGCTACCGTGTCGGACTACGAGCAGTACTTC; cdr3_aa: CASNGDRATVSDYEQYF
v_call: TRBV7-9; d_call: .; clone_size: few; j_call: TRBJ1-1; cdr3_nt: TGTGCCAGCAGCCTAGGACACACGAACACTGAAGCTTTCTTT; cdr3_aa: CASSLGHTNTEAFF
v_call: TRBV7-6; d_call: .; clone_size: .; j_call: TRBJ1-1; cdr3_nt: TGTGCCAGCAGCTTAGAGATGGGACTGAACACTGAAGCTTTCTTT; cdr3_aa: CASSLEMGLNTEAFF
v_call: TRBV20-1; d_call: .; clone_size: few; j_call: TRBJ2-3; cdr3_nt: TGCAGTGCTATTGTTACCGATACGCAGTATTTT; cdr3_aa: CSAIVTDTQYF
v_call: TRBV9; d_call: .; clone_size: .; j_call: TRBJ2-6; cdr3_nt: TGTTCCAGCAGCGTAGGTGGGTCTGGGGCCAACGTCCTGACTTTC; cdr3_aa: CSSSVGGSGANVLTF
v_call: TRBV6-1; d_call: .; clone_size: many; j_call: TRBJ2-7; cdr3_nt: TGTGCCAGCAGCGGCTACGAGCAGTACTTC; cdr3_aa: CASSGYEQYF
v_call: TRBV29-1; d_call: TRBD1; clone_size: .; j_call: TRBJ2-1; cdr3_nt: TGCAGCGGTAACAGGGGTGGTGAGCAGTTCTTC; cdr3_aa: CSGNRGGEQFF
v_call: TRBV7-9; d_call: TRBD2; clone_size: .; j_call: TRBJ2-7; cdr3_nt: TGTGCCAGCAGCTTACGGACTAGCTCACACGAGCAGTACTTC; cdr3_aa: CASSLRTSSHEQYF
v_call: TRBV29-1; d_call: TRBD2; clone_size: .; j_call: TRBJ2-3; cdr3_nt: TGCAGCGGGGGACTAGCGGGGAGCACAGATACGCAGTATTTT; cdr3_aa: CSGGLAGSTDTQYF
v_call: TRBV13; d_call: .; clone_size: .; j_call: TRBJ1-5; cdr3_nt: TGTGCCAGCAGCGTAGGGGGGGGCGTTAGTGCTCAGCCCCAGCATTTT; cdr3_aa: CASSVGGGVSAQPQHF
v_call: TRBV12-3/TRBV12-4; d_call: .; clone_size: few; j_call: TRBJ2-2; cdr3_nt: TGTGCCAGCAGGCGACCGACGAACACCGGGGAGCTGTTTTTT; cdr3_aa: CASRRPTNTGELFF
v_call: TRBV25-1; d_call: .; clone_size: few; j_call: TRBJ1-1; cdr3_nt: TGTGCCAGCAGTCCCCAAGGGAATGTGAACACTGAAGCTTTCTTT; cdr3_aa: CASSPQGNVNTEAFF
v_call: TRBV6-6; d_call: TRBD1; clone_size: .; j_call: TRBJ2-3; cdr3_nt: TGTGCCAGCAGTTACTCGACAGGGTTCACAGATACGCAGTATTTT; cdr3_aa: CASSYSTGFTDTQYF
v_call: TRBV7-9; d_call: TRBD1; clone_size: .; j_call: TRBJ1-1; cdr3_nt: TGTGCCAGCAGCTTCCGGACAGGGGGCGCGACTGAAGCTTTCTTT; cdr3_aa: CASSFRTGGATEAFF
v_call: TRBV6-6; d_call: .; clone_size: .; j_call: TRBJ1-5; cdr3_nt: TGTGCCAGCAGTTACCAGACAGGCAATCAGCCCCAGCATTTT; cdr3_aa: CASSYQTGNQPQHF
v_call: TRBV29-1; d_call: .; clone_size: .; j_call: TRBJ2-3; cdr3_nt: TGCAGCGGAGCCGACCGAACTGACCCCATCGAGGGTCCAGATACGCAGTATTTT; cdr3_aa: CSGADRTDPIEGPDTQYF
v_call: TRBV6-2/TRBV6-3; d_call: .; clone_size: .; j_call: TRBJ1-5; cdr3_nt: TGTGCCAGCAGTTACTTGAGGACAGAAGGAATTCAGCCCCAGCATTTT; cdr3_aa: CASSYLRTEGIQPQHF
v_call: TRBV15; d_call: TRBD1; clone_size: .; j_call: TRBJ2-5; cdr3_nt: TGTGCCACCAGCCCCCCGACAGGGGCCGGGGCCCAGTACTTC; cdr3_aa: CATSPPTGAGAQYF
v_call: TRBV6-6; d_call: .; clone_size: few; j_call: TRBJ1-5; cdr3_nt: TGTGCCAGCAGTTACTCGAGGGTTAGCAATCAGCCCCAGCATTTT; cdr3_aa: CASSYSRVSNQPQHF
v_call: TRBV7-3; d_call: .; clone_size: few; j_call: TRBJ2-7; cdr3_nt: TGTGCCAGCAGCTTAACTAACGACGACGAGCAGTACTTC; cdr3_aa: CASSLTNDDEQYF
v_call: TRBV12-3/TRBV12-4; d_call: .; clone_size: few; j_call: TRBJ1-1; cdr3_nt: TGTGCCAGCAGACCACAGGCTAGAGCTTTCTTT; cdr3_aa: CASRPQARAFF
v_call: TRBV28; d_call: .; clone_size: few; j_call: TRBJ2-7; cdr3_nt: TGTGCCAGCAGTTTCGCTTATCTTGGCGAGCAGTACTTC; cdr3_aa: CASSFAYLGEQYF
v_call: TRBV12-3/TRBV12-4; d_call: .; clone_size: .; j_call: TRBJ1-5; cdr3_nt: TGTGCCAGCAGCGGACTAAAGAGGGGTGGCCATCTCGTGCCCCAGCATTTT; cdr3_aa: CASSGLKRGGHLVPQHF
v_call: TRBV5-1; d_call: TRBD2; clone_size: few; j_call: TRBJ2-7; cdr3_nt: TGCGCCAGCAGCTTGGAGCGGGGGGGCGACGAGCAGTACTTC; cdr3_aa: CASSLERGGDEQYF
v_call: TRBV12-3/TRBV12-4; d_call: .; clone_size: few; j_call: TRBJ1-5; cdr3_nt: TGTGCCAGCAGTCAGGGACGGAGCAATCAGCCCCAGCATTTT; cdr3_aa: CASSQGRSNQPQHF
v_call: TRBV20-1; d_call: .; clone_size: .; j_call: TRBJ1-5; cdr3_nt: TGCAGTGCTAGGGACGTTACAGCCCTCGGCAATCAGCCCCAGCATTTT; cdr3_aa: CSARDVTALGNQPQHF
v_call: TRBV4-1; d_call: TRBD1; clone_size: few; j_call: TRBJ1-1; cdr3_nt: TGCGCCAGCAGCCTGCAGACTCCGGGACAGGAAGCTTTCTTT; cdr3_aa: CASSLQTPGQEAFF
v_call: TRBV19; d_call: .; clone_size: .; j_call: TRBJ1-3; cdr3_nt: TGTGCCAGTAGTATTAAACTCCTCTCTGGAAACACCATATATTTT; cdr3_aa: CASSIKLLSGNTIYF
v_call: TRBV27; d_call: .; clone_size: .; j_call: TRBJ1-5; cdr3_nt: TGTGCCAGCAGTTTACAGGACAATCAGCCCCAGCATTTT; cdr3_aa: CASSLQDNQPQHF
v_call: TRBV20-1; d_call: .; clone_size: few; j_call: TRBJ1-2; cdr3_nt: TGCAGTGCTAGGGGCAGCAACTATGGCTACACCTTC; cdr3_aa: CSARGSNYGYTF
v_call: TRBV20-1; d_call: .; clone_size: .; j_call: TRBJ1-2; cdr3_nt: TGCAGTGCACCACCCCAGGGAAGGAACTATGGCTACACCTTC; cdr3_aa: CSAPPQGRNYGYTF
v_call: TRBV5-1; d_call: TRBD1; clone_size: .; j_call: TRBJ2-1; cdr3_nt: TGCGCCAGCAGCAGGACAGGGCGATTGAATGAGCAGTTCTTC; cdr3_aa: CASSRTGRLNEQFF
v_call: TRBV10-3; d_call: .; clone_size: few; j_call: TRBJ2-1; cdr3_nt: TGTGCCATCATGAGCGGATCGTACAATGAGCAGTTCTTC; cdr3_aa: CAIMSGSYNEQFF
v_call: TRBV7-6; d_call: TRBD2; clone_size: many; j_call: TRBJ2-5; cdr3_nt: TGTGCCAGCAGCAAACTAGCGGGAGGCCAAGAGACCCAGTACTTC; cdr3_aa: CASSKLAGGQETQYF
v_call: TRBV11-2; d_call: .; clone_size: few; j_call: TRBJ2-5; cdr3_nt: TGTGCCAGCAGCATAATCCCACTTCGGGGAGAGACCCAGTACTTC; cdr3_aa: CASSIIPLRGETQYF